Here is one T cell receptor (beta chain) with its context. Its target is unknown. The sample is drawn from a study of cytomegalovirus exposure and HLA in healthy donors. Overall study findings and caveats: Some highly shared sequence variants likely arose as a pipeline artifact. Prior analysis indicated that the majority of TCR beta V segments exhibited productivity approximately 87% or approximately 30% of the time.

The PCR employed 60 Vbeta primers together with 13 Jbeta primers. Assay: immunoSEQ multiplex PCR; the TCRdb copy retains only in-frame clones and omits some. Of some 200,000 clones listed, about 80% were seen once; the top ten hold 0.5% to 0.8%. All the people who gave samples were healthy bone marrow donors. Each donor was nominally healthy when sampled (though unrecorded immune exposures were likely). This CDR3 has 12 residues. From germline, CDR1 is SGHRS and CDR2 YFSETQ. Trimming took off 4 bases at V and 6 bases at J, with 10 bases between the two ends. The source of this sequence is a boy between 5 and 17 years old in good health and CMV-seronegative. The specimen sequenced was PBMCs. The chain combines TRBV5-1 with TRBJ1-2; unclear D gene. The CDR3, as DNA: TGCGCCAGCAGCCTGCAGAACCATGGCTACACCTTC. Its translation: CASSLQNHGYTF. The variable domain in full, with the rest retrieved from reference TRBV5-1 and TRBJ1-2, is KAGVTQTPRYLIKTRGQQVTLSCSPISGHRSVSWYQQTPGQGLQFLFEYFSETQRNKGNFPGRFSGRQFSNSRSEMNVSTLELGDSALYLCASSLQNHGYTFGSGTRLTVV.